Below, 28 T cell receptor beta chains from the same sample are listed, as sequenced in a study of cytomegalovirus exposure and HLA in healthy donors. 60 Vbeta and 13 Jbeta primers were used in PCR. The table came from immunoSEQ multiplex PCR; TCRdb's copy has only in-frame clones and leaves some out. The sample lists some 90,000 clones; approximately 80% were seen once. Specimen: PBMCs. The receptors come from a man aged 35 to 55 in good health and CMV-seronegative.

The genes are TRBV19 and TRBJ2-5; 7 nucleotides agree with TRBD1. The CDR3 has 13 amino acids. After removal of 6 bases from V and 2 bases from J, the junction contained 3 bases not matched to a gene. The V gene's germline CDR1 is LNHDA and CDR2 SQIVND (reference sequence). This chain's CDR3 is CASRDRRQETQYF. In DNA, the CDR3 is TGTGCCAGTAGGGACAGGAGACAAGAGACCCAGTACTTC.

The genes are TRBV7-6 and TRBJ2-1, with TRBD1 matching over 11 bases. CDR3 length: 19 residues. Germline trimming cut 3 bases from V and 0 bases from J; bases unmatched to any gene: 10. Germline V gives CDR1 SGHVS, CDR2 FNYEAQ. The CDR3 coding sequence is TGTGCCAGCAGCTTCGGACGGGACAGGGGGATCGGCTCCTACAATGAGCAGTTCTTC. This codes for CASSFGRDRGIGSYNEQFF.

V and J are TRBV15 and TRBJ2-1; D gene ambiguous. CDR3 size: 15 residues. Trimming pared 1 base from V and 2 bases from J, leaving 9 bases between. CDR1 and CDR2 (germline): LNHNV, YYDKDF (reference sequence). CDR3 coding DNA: TGTGCCACCAGCAGAGGAGGTCTCGCCTACAATGAGCAGTTCTTC. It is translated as CATSRGGLAYNEQFF.

CDR3 nucleotide sequence: TGTGCCAGCAGCTTAGTCCCGCGGTCGACCGCAGATACGCAGTATTTT. Translated, it gives CASSLVPRSTADTQYF. The gene calls are TRBV7-2 and TRBJ2-3; D gene unclear. The CDR3 is 16 residues long. The germline V gene encodes CDR1 SGHTA and CDR2 FQGNSA. The V gene lost 1 base and the J gene lost 4 bases, with 15 bases spanning the gap.

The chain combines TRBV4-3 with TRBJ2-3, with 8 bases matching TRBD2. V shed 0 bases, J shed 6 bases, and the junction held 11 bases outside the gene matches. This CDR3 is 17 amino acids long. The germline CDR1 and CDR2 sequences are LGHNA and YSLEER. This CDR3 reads CASSQDMTGGTLDTQYF. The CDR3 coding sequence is TGCGCCAGCAGCCAAGATATGACGGGGGGGACCTTGGATACGCAGTATTTT.

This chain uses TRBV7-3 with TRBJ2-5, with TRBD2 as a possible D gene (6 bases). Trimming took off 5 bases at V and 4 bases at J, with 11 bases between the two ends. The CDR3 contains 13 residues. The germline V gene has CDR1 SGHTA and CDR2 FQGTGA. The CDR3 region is CASSRGKGETQYF. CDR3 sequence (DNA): TGTGCCAGCAGCCGGGGGAAGGGAGAGACCCAGTACTTC. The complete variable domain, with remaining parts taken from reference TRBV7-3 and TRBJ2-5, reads GAGVSQTPSNKVTEKGKYVELRCDPISGHTALYWYRQSLGQGPEFLIYFQGTGAADDSGLPNDRFFAVRPEGSVSTLKIQRTERGDSAVYLCASSRGKGETQYFGPGTRLLVL.

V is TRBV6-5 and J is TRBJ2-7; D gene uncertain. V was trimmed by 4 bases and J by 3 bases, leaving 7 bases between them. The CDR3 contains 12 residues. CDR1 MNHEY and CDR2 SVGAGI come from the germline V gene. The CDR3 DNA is TGTGCCAGCAGTTCTTCCCGCTACGAGCAGTACTTC. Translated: CASSSSRYEQYF.

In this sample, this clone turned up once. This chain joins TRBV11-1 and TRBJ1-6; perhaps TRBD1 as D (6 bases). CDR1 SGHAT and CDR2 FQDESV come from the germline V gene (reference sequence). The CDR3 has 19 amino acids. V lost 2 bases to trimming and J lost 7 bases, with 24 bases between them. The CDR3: CASSLRRTTGYLGNSPLHF. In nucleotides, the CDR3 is TGTGCCAGCAGCTTACGTCGAACTACAGGGTATCTAGGCAATTCACCCCTCCACTTT.

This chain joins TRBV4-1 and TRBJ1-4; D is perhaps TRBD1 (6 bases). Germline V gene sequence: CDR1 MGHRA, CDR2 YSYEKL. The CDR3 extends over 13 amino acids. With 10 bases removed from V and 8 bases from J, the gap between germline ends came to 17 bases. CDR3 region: CAISEGVGEKLFF. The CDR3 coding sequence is TGCGCCATCTCCGAGGGGGTCGGGGAAAAACTGTTTTTT.

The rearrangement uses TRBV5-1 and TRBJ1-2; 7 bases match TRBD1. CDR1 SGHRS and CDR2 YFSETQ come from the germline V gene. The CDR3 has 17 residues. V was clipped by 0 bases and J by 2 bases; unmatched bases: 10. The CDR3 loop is CASSLGGVRGQNYGYTF. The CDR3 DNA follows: TGCGCCAGCAGCTTGGGAGGGGTTCGGGGACAGAACTATGGCTACACCTTC.

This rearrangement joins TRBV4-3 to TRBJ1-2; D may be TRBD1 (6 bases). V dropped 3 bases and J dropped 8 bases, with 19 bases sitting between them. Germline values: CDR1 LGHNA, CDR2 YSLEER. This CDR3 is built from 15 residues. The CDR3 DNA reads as TGCGCCAGCAGCCAGGCGCCGACAGGACGATCCGGCTACACCTTC. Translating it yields CASSQAPTGRSGYTF.

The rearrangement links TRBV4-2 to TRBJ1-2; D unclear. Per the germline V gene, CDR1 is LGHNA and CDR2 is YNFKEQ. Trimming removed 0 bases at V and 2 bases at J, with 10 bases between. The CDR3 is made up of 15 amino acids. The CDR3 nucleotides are TGTGCCAGCAGCCAAGATTGGTCCAGAAACTATGGCTACACCTTC. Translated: CASSQDWSRNYGYTF.

CDR3 sequence reads: CATSSKRTGAAFF. In nucleotides, the CDR3 is TGTGCCACCAGCAGCAAACGGACAGGGGCAGCTTTCTTT. This chain uses TRBV15 with TRBJ1-1; 9 bases align to TRBD1. V shed 3 bases, J shed 10 bases, and the junction held 6 bases outside the gene matches. The CDR3 loop spans 13 amino acids. Per the germline V gene, CDR1 is LNHNV and CDR2 is YYDKDF (reference sequence).

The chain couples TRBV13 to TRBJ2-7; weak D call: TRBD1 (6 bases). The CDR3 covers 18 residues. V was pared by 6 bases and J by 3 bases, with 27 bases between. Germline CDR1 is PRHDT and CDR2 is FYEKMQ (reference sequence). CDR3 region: CASRTRDTVGPRNYEQYF. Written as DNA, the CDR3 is TGTGCCAGCAGGACCAGGGACACGGTGGGACCCCGGAACTACGAGCAGTACTTC.

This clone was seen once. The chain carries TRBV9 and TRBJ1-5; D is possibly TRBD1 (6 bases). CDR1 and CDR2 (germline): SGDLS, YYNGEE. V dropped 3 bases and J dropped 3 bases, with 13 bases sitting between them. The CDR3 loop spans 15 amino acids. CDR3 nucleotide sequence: TGTGCCAGCAGCGGAGGATCAGGGGACAATCAGCCCCAGCATTTT. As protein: CASSGGSGDNQPQHF.

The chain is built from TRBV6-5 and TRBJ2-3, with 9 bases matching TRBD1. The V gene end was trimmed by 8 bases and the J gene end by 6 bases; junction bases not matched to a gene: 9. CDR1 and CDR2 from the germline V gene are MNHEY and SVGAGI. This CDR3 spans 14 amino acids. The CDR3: CASAPGQGSDTQYF. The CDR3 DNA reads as TGTGCCAGCGCCCCTGGACAGGGGTCGGATACGCAGTATTTT.

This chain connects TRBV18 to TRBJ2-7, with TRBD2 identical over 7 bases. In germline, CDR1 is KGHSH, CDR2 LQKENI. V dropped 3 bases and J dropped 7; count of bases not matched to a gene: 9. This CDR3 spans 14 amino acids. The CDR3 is CASSPPGGLREQYF. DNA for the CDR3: TGTGCCAGCTCACCCCCCGGGGGGTTGCGGGAGCAGTACTTC.

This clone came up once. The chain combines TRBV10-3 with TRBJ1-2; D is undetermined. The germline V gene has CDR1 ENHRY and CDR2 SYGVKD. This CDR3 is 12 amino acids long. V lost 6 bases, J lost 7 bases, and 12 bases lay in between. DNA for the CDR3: TGTGCCATCAGGGCAGCAGGCCGTGGCTACACCTTC. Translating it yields CAIRAAGRGYTF.

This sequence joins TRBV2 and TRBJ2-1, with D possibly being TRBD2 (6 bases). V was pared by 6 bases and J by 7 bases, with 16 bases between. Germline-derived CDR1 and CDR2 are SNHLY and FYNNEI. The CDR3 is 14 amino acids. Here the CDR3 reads CASSGGGSLNEQFF. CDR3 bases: TGTGCCAGCAGCGGGGGAGGTTCGTTGAATGAGCAGTTCTTC. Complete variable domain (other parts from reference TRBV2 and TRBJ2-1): EPEVTQTPSHQVTQMGQEVILRCVPISNHLYFYWYRQILGQKVEFLVSFYNNEISEKSEIFDDQFSVERPDGSNFTLKIRSTKLEDSAMYFCASSGGGSLNEQFFGPGTRLTVL.

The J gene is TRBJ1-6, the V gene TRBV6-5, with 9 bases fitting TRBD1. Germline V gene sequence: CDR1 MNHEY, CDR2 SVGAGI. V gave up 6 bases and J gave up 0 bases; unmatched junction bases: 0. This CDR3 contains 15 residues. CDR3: CASRTGGSYNSPLHF. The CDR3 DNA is TGTGCCAGCAGGACAGGGGGCTCCTATAATTCACCCCTCCACTTT.

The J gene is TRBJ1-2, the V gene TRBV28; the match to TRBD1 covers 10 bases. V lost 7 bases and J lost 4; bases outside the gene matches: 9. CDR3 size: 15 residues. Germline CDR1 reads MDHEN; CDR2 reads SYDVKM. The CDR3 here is CASITGGQGLYGYTF. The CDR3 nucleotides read TGTGCCAGCATCACGGGGGGACAGGGGCTCTATGGCTACACCTTC.

The CDR3 DNA reads TGCGCCAGCAGCCGGGACAGGGGCACAAACGTCCTGACTTTC. Encoded protein: CASSRDRGTNVLTF. J is TRBJ2-6 and V is TRBV5-1; 10 bases agree with TRBD1. Germline values: CDR1 SGHRS, CDR2 YFSETQ. The length of the CDR3 is 14 residues. V lost 4 bases, J lost 10 bases, and 5 bases stayed unmatched.

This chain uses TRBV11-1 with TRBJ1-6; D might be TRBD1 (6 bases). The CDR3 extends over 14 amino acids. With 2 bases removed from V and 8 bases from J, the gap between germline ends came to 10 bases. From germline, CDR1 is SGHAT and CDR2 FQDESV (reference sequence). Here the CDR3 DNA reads TGTGCCAGCAGCTTATCAGGGGTGGATTCACCCCTCCACTTT. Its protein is CASSLSGVDSPLHF.

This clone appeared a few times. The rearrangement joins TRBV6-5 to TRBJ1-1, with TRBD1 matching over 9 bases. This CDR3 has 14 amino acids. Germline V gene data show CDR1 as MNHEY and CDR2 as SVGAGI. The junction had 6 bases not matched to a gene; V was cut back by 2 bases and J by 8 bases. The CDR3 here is CASSYTTGGNEAFF. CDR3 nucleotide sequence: TGTGCCAGCAGTTACACTACAGGGGGCAACGAAGCTTTCTTT.

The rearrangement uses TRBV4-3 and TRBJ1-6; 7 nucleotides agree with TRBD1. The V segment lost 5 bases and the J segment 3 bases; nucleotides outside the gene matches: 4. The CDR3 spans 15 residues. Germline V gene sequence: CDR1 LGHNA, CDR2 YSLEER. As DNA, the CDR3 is TGCGCCAGCAGCGATGGGACAGTCTATAATTCACCCCTCCACTTT. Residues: CASSDGTVYNSPLHF.

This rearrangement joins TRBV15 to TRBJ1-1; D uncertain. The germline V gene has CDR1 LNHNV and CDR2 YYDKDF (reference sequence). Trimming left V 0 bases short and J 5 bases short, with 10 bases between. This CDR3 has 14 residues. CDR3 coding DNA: TGTGCCACCAGCAGAGATATCCCCGGGACTGAAGCTTTCTTT. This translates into CATSRDIPGTEAFF.

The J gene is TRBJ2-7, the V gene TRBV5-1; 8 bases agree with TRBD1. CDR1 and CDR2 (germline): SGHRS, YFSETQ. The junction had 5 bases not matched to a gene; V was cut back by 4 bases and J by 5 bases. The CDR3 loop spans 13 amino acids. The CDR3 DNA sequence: TGCGCCAGCAGCCCCAGGGGGCTAGACGAGCAGTACTTC. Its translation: CASSPRGLDEQYF.

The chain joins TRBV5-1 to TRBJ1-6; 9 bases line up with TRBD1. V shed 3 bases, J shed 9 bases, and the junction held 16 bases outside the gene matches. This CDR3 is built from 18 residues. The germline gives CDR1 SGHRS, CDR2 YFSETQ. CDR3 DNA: TGCGCCAGCAGCTCCACCGGGACAGGGTCTTTACTAGGTTCACCCCTCCACTTT. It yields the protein CASSSTGTGSLLGSPLHF.